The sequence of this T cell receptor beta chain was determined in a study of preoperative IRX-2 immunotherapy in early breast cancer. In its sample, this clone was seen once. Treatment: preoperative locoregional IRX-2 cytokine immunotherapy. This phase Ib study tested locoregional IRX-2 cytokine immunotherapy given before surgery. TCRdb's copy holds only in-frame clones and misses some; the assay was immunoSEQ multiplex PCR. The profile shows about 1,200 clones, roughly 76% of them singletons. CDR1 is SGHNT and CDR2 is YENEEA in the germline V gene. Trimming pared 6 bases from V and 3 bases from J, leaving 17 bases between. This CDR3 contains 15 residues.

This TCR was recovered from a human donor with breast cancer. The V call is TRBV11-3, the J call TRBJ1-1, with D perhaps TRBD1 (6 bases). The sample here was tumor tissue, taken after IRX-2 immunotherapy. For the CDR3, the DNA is TGTGCCAGCAGTTACTTGGGCTGGGGGCACACTGAAGCTTTCTTT. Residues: CASSYLGWGHTEAFF.